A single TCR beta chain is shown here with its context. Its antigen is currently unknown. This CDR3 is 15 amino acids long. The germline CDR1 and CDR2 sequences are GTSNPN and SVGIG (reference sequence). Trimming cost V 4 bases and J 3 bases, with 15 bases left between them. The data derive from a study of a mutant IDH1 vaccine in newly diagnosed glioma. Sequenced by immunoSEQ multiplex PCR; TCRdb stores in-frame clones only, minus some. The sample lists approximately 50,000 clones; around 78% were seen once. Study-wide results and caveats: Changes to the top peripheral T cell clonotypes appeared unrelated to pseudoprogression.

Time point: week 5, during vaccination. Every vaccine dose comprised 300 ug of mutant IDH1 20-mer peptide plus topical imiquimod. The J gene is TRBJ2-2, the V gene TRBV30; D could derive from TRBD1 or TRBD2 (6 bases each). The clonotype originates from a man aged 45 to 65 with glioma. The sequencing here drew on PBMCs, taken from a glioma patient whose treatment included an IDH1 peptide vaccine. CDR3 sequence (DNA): TGTGCCTGGACCGGGGGCTTTACCCACACCGGGGAGCTGTTTTTT. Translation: CAWTGGFTHTGELFF.